The 12 T cell receptor beta chains below all came from one sample that was sequenced in a study of identical twins. TCRdb fed the 5' RACE reads into MiXCR, producing one record per CDR3 protein. The data hold 300,000 to 400,000 distinct CDR3 sequences, with approximately 9.1% observed a single time. Sequencing was carried out using naive T cells sorted from blood. The source is a woman in her fifties or sixties in good health.

This clonotype came up a few times. The chain is built from TRBV29-1 and TRBJ2-2, with D hard to call. Trimming stripped 7 bases from V and 0 bases from J, with 18 bases between. Germline V gene sequence: CDR1 SQVTM, CDR2 ANQGSEA. This CDR3 spans 16 amino acids. The CDR3 spells CSATNLPFANTGELFF. The CDR3, as DNA: TGCAGCGCGACAAACTTACCGTTCGCGAACACCGGGGAGCTGTTTTTT.

The chain is built from TRBV29-1 and TRBJ1-1, with TRBD1 as a possible D gene (5 bases). V dropped 4 bases and J dropped 7 bases, with 16 bases sitting between them. This CDR3 has 13 residues. Germline V gives CDR1 SQVTM, CDR2 ANQGSEA. CDR3 DNA: TGCAGCGTTGTCGGGTCAGGGCTTAATGAAGCTTTCTTT. Residues: CSVVGSGLNEAFF.

The table lists this clonotype with many counts. The chain combines TRBV12-3 or TRBV12-4 with TRBJ2-1, with D perhaps matching TRBD1 (5 bases). This CDR3 has 16 residues. Between the trimmed V and J ends, which lost 6 bases and 4 bases, there was a span of 19 bases. Here the CDR3 reads CASSPVGLRGYNEQFF. CDR3 DNA sequence: TGTGCCAGCAGCCCGGTGGGGTTAAGGGGATACAATGAGCAGTTCTTC.

This clonotype was detected only once. The chain joins TRBV5-1 to TRBJ2-5; 8 bases fit TRBD2. The germline CDR1 and CDR2 sequences are SGHRS and YFSETQ. Trimming removed 0 bases from V and 0 bases from J; junction bases left unmatched: 1. CDR3 length: 15 residues. The CDR3 loop reads CASSLDSGDQETQYF. The CDR3 DNA reads as TGCGCCAGCAGCTTGGATAGCGGGGACCAAGAGACCCAGTACTTC.

A few counts support this clonotype. The chain carries TRBV14 and TRBJ2-7; the match to TRBD1 covers 8 bases. The germline V gene encodes CDR1 SGHDN and CDR2 FVKESK. Trimming took 2 bases from V and 6 from J; bases not matched to a gene: 18. The CDR3 runs 18 residues. CDR3 DNA sequence: TGTGCCAGCAGCCAAACCCGATGGACAGGGCGGTTGTTATGCGAGCAGTACGTC. Translating it yields CASSQTRWTGRLLCEQYV.

This clonotype showed up just a few times. The rearrangement joins TRBV12-3 or TRBV12-4 to TRBJ2-7; TRBD1 agrees at 11 bases. The CDR3 totals 14 residues. V dropped 8 bases and J dropped 4; count of bases not matched to a gene: 7. The CDR3 DNA follows: TGTGCCAGCTGGAGGACAGGGGGCGGGTACGAGCAGTACTTC. Protein product: CASWRTGGGYEQYF.

V is TRBV4-1 and J is TRBJ2-5; TRBD2 agrees at 11 bases. Trimming took 3 bases from V and 5 from J; bases not matched to a gene: 8. The CDR3 extends over 16 amino acids. Germline V lookup: CDR1 MGHRA, CDR2 YSYEKL. This CDR3 is CASSQGRASGRETQYF. Here the CDR3 DNA reads TGCGCCAGCAGCCAGGGAAGGGCTAGCGGGAGGGAGACCCAGTACTTC.

This chain connects TRBV29-1 to TRBJ2-5; D not resolved. Germline assignment: CDR1 SQVTM and CDR2 ANQGSEA. CDR3 length: 12 amino acids. V dropped 6 bases and J dropped 5 bases, with 13 bases sitting between them. The CDR3 loop reads CSVPGQWETQYF. The DNA for the CDR3 is TGCAGCGTCCCCGGGCAGTGGGAGACCCAGTACTTC.

This clonotype came up a few times. The rearrangement joins TRBV5-1 to TRBJ2-5, with 9 bases aligning to TRBD1. The CDR3 consists of 16 residues. From germline, CDR1 is SGHRS and CDR2 YFSETQ. Trimming at V came to 0 bases and at J to 4 bases, leaving 7 bases not matched to a gene. CDR3 DNA sequence: TGCGCCAGCAGCTTGGATCCGGGACAGGGTACAGAGACCCAGTACTTC. The encoded protein is CASSLDPGQGTETQYF.

V gene TRBV5-1 combines with J gene TRBJ2-7, with D tentatively TRBD1 (5 bases). Germline CDR1 SGHRS, CDR2 YFSETQ. Trimming stripped 0 bases from V and 2 bases from J, with 12 bases between. This CDR3 region has 15 residues. The CDR3 region has the DNA TGCGCCAGCAGCTTGGATGGTGGGGCCCCCTACGAGCAGTACGTC. It codes for CASSLDGGAPYEQYV.

This clonotype was counted many times. The chain recombines TRBV29-1 with TRBJ2-5; TRBD2 is a possible D gene (5 bases). Per the germline V gene, CDR1 is SQVTM and CDR2 is ANQGSEA. The CDR3 consists of 13 residues. V was pared by 6 bases and J by 1 base, with 12 bases between. The CDR3, as DNA: TGCAGCGTGACTGCTAGCTCCCAAGAGACCCAGTACTTC. Translated: CSVTASSQETQYF.

This clonotype was seen at least ten times. J is TRBJ2-7 and V is TRBV10-2; D ambiguous. Trimming stripped 1 base from V and 2 bases from J, with 3 bases between. Germline assignment: CDR1 WSHSY and CDR2 SAAADI. The CDR3 is 12 amino acids. CDR3 loop: CASSEWAYEQYF. The CDR3 DNA sequence: TGCGCCAGCAGTGAGTGGGCCTACGAGCAGTACTTC.